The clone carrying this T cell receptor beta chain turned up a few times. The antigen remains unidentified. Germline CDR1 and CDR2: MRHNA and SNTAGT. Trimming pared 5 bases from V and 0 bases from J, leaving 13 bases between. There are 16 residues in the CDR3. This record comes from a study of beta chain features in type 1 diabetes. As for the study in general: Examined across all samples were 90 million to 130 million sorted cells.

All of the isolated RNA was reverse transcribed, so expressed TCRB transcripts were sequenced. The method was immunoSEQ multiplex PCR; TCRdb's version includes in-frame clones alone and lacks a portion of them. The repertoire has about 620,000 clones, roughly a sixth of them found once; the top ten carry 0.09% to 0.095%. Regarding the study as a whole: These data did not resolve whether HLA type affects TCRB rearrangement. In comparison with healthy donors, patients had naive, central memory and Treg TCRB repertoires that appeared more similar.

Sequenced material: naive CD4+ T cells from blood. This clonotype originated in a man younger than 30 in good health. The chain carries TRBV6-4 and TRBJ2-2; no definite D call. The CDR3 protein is CASSPGIGSNTGELFF. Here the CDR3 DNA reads TGTGCCAGCAGTCCAGGAATTGGATCGAACACCGGGGAGCTGTTTTTT.